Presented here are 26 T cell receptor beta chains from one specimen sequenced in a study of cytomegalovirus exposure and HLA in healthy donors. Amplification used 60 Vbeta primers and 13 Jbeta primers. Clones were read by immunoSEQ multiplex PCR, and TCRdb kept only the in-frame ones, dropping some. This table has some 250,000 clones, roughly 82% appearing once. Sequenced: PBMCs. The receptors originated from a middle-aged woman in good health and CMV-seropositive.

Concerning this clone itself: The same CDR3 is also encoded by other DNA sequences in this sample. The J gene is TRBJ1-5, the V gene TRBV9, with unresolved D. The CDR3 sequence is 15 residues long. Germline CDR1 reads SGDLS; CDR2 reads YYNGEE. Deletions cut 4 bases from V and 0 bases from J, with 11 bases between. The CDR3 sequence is CASSSTSYSNQPQHF. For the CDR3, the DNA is TGTGCCAGCAGCTCCACTTCTTATAGCAATCAGCCCCAGCATTTT. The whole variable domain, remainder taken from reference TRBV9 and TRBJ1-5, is DSGVTQTPKHLITATGQRVTLRCSPRSGDLSVYWYQQSLDQGLQFLIQYYNGEERAKGNILERFSAQQFPDLHSELNLSSLELGDSALYFCASSSTSYSNQPQHFGDGTRLSIL.

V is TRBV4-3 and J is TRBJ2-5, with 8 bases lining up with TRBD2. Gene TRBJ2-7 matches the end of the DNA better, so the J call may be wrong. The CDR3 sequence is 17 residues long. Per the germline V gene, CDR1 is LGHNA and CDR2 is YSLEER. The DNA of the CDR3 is TGCGCCAGCAGCCAAGATCGGGGGGGGCCGATTTCCTACGAGCAGTACTTC. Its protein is CASSQDRGGPISYEQYF.

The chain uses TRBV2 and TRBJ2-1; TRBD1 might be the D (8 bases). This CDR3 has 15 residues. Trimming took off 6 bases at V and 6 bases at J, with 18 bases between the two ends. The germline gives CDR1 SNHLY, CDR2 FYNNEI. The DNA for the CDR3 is TGTGCCAGCAGGAGGGAGGGGACAGGAGGCAATGAGCAGTTCTTC. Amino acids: CASRREGTGGNEQFF.

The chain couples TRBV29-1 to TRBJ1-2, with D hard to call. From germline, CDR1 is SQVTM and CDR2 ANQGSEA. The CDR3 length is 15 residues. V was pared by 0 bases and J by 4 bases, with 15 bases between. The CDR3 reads CSVEDLQKGGYGYTF. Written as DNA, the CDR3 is TGCAGCGTTGAAGATCTACAAAAAGGAGGCTATGGCTACACCTTC.

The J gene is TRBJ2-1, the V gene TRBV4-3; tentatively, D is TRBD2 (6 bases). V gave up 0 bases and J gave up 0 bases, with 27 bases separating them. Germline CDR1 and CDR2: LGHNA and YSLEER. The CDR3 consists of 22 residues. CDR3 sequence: CASSQDRSPRAGPGSSYNEQFF. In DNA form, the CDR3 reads TGCGCCAGCAGCCAAGATCGCTCCCCTAGGGCGGGACCTGGGAGCTCCTACAATGAGCAGTTCTTC.

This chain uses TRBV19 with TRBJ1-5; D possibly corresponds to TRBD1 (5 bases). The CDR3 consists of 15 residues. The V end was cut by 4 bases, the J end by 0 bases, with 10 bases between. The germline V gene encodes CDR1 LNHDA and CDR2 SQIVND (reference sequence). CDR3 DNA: TGTGCCAGTAGTACGACAGTAAATAGCAATCAGCCCCAGCATTTT. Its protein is CASSTTVNSNQPQHF.

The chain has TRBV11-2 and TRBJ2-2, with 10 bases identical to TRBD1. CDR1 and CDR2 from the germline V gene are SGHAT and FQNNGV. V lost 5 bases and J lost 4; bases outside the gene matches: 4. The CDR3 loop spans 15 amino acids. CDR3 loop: CASSMGQGSTGELFF. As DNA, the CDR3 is TGTGCCAGCAGCATGGGACAGGGGAGCACCGGGGAGCTGTTTTTT.

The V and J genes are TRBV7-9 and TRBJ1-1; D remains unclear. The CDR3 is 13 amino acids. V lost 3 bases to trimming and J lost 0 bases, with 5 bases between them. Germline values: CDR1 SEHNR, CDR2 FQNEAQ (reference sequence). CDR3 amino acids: CASSFSMNTEAFF. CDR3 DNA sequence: TGTGCCAGCAGCTTTTCAATGAACACTGAAGCTTTCTTT.

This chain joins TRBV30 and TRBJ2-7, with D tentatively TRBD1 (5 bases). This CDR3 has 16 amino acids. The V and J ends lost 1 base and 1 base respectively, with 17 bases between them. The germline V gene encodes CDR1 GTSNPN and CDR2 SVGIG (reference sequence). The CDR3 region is CAWSGLGARASYEQYF. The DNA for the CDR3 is TGTGCCTGGAGTGGTTTAGGCGCCAGGGCTTCCTACGAGCAGTACTTC.

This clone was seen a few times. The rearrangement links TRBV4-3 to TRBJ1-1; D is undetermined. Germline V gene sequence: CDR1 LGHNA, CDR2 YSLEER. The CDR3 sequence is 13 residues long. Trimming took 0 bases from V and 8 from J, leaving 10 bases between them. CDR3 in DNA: TGCGCCAGCAGCCAAGATTCGGGGATAGAAGCTTTCTTT. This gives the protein CASSQDSGIEAFF.

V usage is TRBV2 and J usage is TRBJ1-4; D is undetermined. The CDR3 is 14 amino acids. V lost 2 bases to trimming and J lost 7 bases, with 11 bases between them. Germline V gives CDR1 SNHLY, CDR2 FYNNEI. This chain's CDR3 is CASSELSSGEKLFF. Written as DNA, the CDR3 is TGTGCCAGCAGTGAACTTTCGTCGGGTGAAAAACTGTTTTTT.

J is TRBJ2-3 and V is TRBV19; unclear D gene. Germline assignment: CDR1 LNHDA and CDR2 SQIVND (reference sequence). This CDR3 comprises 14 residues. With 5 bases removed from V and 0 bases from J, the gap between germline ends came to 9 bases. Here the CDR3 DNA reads TGTGCCAGTAGTCCCGGTCCTAGCACAGATACGCAGTATTTT. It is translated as CASSPGPSTDTQYF.

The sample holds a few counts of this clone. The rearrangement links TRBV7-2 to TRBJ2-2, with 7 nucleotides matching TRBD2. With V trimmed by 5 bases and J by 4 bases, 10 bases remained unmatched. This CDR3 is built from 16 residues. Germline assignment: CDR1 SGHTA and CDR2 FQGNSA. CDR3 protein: CASSPRGLPSTGELFF. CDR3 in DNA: TGTGCCAGCAGCCCAAGGGGACTACCTTCCACCGGGGAGCTGTTTTTT.

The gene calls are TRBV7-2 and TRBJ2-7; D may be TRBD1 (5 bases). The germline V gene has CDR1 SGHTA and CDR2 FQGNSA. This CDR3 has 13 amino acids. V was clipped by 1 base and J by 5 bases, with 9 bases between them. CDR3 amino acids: CASSLGQINEQYF. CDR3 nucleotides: TGTGCCAGCAGCTTAGGACAGATCAACGAGCAGTACTTC.

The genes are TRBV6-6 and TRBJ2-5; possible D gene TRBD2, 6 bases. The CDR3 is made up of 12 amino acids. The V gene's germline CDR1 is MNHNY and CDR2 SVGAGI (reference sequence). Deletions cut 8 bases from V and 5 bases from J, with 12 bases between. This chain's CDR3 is CASRGNTETQYF. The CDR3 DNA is TGTGCCAGCCGGGGGAATACGGAGACCCAGTACTTC.

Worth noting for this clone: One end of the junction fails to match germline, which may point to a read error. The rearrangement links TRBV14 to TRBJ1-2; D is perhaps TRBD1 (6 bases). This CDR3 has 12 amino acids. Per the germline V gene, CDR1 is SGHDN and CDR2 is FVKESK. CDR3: CASSQDFGGQAF. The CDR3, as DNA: TGTGCCAGCAGCCAAGATTTCGGGGGGCAGGCCTTC.

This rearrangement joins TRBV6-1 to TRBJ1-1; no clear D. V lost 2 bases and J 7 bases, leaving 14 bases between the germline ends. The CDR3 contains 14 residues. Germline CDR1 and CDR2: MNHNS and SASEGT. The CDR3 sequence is CASSESPGLGEAFF. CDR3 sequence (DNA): TGTGCCAGCAGTGAAAGTCCCGGGTTGGGTGAAGCTTTCTTT.

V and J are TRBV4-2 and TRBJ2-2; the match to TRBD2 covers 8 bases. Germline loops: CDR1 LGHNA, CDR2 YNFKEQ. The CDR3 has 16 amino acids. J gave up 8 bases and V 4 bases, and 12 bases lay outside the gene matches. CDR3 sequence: CASSLLTGGPSGELFF. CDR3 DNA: TGTGCCAGCAGCCTACTAACGGGAGGGCCCTCGGGGGAGCTGTTTTTT.

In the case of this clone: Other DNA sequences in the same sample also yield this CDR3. In nucleotides, the CDR3 is TGTGCCAGCAGCTCGAGGGGGGGGTCTGGGGCCAACGTCCTGACTTTC. Translating it yields CASSSRGGSGANVLTF. The rearrangement links TRBV9 to TRBJ2-6; maybe TRBD2 (7 bases). Trimming removed 4 bases at V and 1 base at J, with 12 bases between. CDR3 length: 16 amino acids. Germline CDR1 reads SGDLS; CDR2 reads YYNGEE.

CDR3 sequence: CASRIAGLASYEQYF. The CDR3 DNA sequence: TGTGCCAGCAGGATAGCGGGACTAGCCTCTTACGAGCAGTACTTC. The rearrangement uses TRBV7-2 and TRBJ2-7; 9 bases fit TRBD2. V shed 6 bases, J shed 4 bases, and the junction held 10 bases outside the gene matches. The germline CDR1 and CDR2 sequences are SGHTA and FQGNSA. The CDR3 has 15 residues.

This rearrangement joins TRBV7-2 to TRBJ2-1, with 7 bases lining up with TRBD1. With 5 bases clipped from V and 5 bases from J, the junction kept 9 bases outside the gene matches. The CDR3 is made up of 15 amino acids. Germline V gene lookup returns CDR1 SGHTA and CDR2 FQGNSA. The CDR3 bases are TGTGCCAGCAGCCCGCGTAGGGGGCAACACAATGAGCAGTTCTTC. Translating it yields CASSPRRGQHNEQFF.

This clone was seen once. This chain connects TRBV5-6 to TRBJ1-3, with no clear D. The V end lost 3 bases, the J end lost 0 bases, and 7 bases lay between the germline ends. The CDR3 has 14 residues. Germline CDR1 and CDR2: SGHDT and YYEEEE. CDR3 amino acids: CASSWWSSGNTIYF. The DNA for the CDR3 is TGTGCCAGCAGCTGGTGGAGCTCTGGAAACACCATATATTTT. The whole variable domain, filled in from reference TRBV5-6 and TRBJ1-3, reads DAGVTQSPTHLIKTRGQQVTLRCSPKSGHDTVSWYQQALGQGPQFIFQYYEEEERQRGNFPDRFSGHQFPNYSSELNVNALLLGDSALYLCASSWWSSGNTIYFGEGSWLTVV.

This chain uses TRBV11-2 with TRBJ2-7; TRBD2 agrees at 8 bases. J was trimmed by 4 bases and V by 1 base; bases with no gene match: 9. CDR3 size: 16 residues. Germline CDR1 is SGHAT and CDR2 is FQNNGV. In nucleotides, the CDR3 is TGTGCCAGCAGCTTAGTATCCTCCACTAGCGGATACGAGCAGTACTTC. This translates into CASSLVSSTSGYEQYF.

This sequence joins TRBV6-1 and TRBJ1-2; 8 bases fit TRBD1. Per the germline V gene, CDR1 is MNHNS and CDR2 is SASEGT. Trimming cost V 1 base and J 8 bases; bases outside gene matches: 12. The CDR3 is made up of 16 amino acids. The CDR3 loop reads CASSEDQGAFSKGYTF. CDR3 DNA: TGTGCCAGCAGTGAAGATCAGGGGGCATTTAGCAAGGGCTACACCTTC.

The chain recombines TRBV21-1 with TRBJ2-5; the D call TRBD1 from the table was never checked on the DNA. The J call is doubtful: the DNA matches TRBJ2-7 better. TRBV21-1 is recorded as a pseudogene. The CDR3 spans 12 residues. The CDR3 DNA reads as TGTGCCAGCAGCACCAGGGGTTGCGAGCAGTACTTC. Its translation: CASSTRGCEQYF.

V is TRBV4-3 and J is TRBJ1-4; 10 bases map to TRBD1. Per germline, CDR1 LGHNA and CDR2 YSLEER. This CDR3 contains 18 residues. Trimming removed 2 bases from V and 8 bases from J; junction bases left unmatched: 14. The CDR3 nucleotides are TGCGCCAGCAGCCAACTCCGGGACAGGGGTCGTATAAGGGAAAAACTGTTTTTT. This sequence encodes CASSQLRDRGRIREKLFF.